These 14 T cell receptor beta chains originate from one sample sequenced in a study of blood T cell repertoires in COVID-19. Data came from immunoSEQ multiplex PCR; TCRdb stores just in-frame clones and leaves some out. Among around 120,000 clones listed, roughly 90% were seen once. Input material: peripheral blood. These receptors were taken from a man aged 50 to 60 with active COVID-19.

The gene calls are TRBV24-1 and TRBJ2-3, with 7 bases identical to TRBD2. This CDR3 has 15 residues. CDR1 is KGHDR and CDR2 is SFDVKD in the germline V gene. J lost 1 base, V lost 2 bases, and 2 bases had no gene match. In DNA, the CDR3 is TGTGCCACCAGTGATTCGGGAGGCGGCACAGATACGCAGTATTTT. Translated, it gives CATSDSGGGTDTQYF.

J is TRBJ2-3 and V is TRBV24-1; tentative D call: TRBD1 (6 bases). The V end was cut by 9 bases, the J end by 0 bases, with 15 bases between. The CDR3 totals 15 residues. The V gene's germline CDR1 is KGHDR and CDR2 SFDVKD. The CDR3 loop is CATSLDSSSTDTQYF. CDR3 bases: TGTGCCACCTCCCTGGACAGCTCTAGCACAGATACGCAGTATTTT.

The chain couples TRBV6-6 to TRBJ2-1; TRBD2 aligns across 14 bases. The CDR3 has 20 amino acids. V trimming: 5 bases; J trimming: 5 bases; junction bases outside the gene matches: 17. CDR1 is MNHNY and CDR2 is SVGAGI in the germline V gene (reference sequence). Here the CDR3 reads CASSLMGLAGVSVRNNEQFF. CDR3 in DNA: TGTGCCAGCAGTCTCATGGGACTAGCGGGAGTTTCGGTGAGAAACAATGAGCAGTTCTTC.

V is TRBV24-1 and J is TRBJ2-2; 9 nucleotides match TRBD1. CDR3 length: 15 amino acids. The V gene end was trimmed by 5 bases and the J gene end by 3 bases; junction bases not matched to a gene: 3. Germline assignment: CDR1 KGHDR and CDR2 SFDVKD. CDR3 sequence: CATSGGQGYTGELFF. The CDR3 DNA reads as TGTGCCACCAGTGGCGGACAGGGGTACACCGGGGAGCTGTTTTTT.

The chain combines TRBV6-5 with TRBJ2-1; 9 nucleotides agree with TRBD1. This CDR3 has 15 residues. Germline CDR1 MNHEY, CDR2 SVGAGI. J was trimmed by 4 bases and V by 6 bases; bases with no gene match: 7. This chain's CDR3 is CASRRGQGDYNEQFF. CDR3 nucleotide sequence: TGTGCCAGCAGGCGGGGACAGGGAGATTACAATGAGCAGTTCTTC.

The V call is TRBV6-5, the J call TRBJ1-3, with D hard to call. The CDR3 is made up of 13 amino acids. Per the germline V gene, CDR1 is MNHEY and CDR2 is SVGAGI. Trimming took 10 bases from V and 8 from J, leaving 18 bases between them. Here the CDR3 reads CAIRRTSGDTIYF. For the CDR3, the DNA is TGTGCCATTAGACGGACCTCCGGGGACACCATATATTTT.

CDR3 nucleotides: TGTGCCAGCAGCGTAGAAGGGGCCTTAGGGGGGGAGCTGTTTTTT. Amino acid sequence: CASSVEGALGGELFF. The rearrangement links TRBV9 to TRBJ2-2; possibly TRBD1 for D (5 bases). The CDR3 is made up of 15 amino acids. Trimming left V 0 bases short and J 8 bases short, with 14 bases between. Germline CDR1 reads SGDLS; CDR2 reads YYNGEE.

The sample holds one count of this clone. The chain couples TRBV5-5 to TRBJ2-1; 8 bases agree with TRBD2. The trim removed 0 bases at V and 2 bases at J, leaving 4 bases unmatched. Germline lookup yields CDR1 SGHKS and CDR2 YYEKEE (reference sequence). The length of the CDR3 is 16 residues. CDR3 loop: CASSLGLAITYNEQFF. The CDR3 bases are TGTGCCAGCAGCTTGGGACTAGCGATCACCTACAATGAGCAGTTCTTC.

The chain carries TRBV11-2 and TRBJ1-2; 7 nucleotides line up with TRBD1. Germline V gives CDR1 SGHAT, CDR2 FQNNGV. The junction had 13 bases not matched to a gene; V was cut back by 5 bases and J by 7 bases. CDR3 length: 15 residues. In DNA form, the CDR3 reads TGTGCCAGCAGCCCCCAGGACAGGATGATTGGTGGCTACACCTTC. Translating gives CASSPQDRMIGGYTF.

The chain employs TRBV5-1 and TRBJ1-6; 9 bases match TRBD1. The CDR3 runs to 16 residues. Germline-derived CDR1 and CDR2 are SGHRS and YFSETQ. V lost 2 bases, J lost 9 bases, and 9 bases stayed unmatched. In nucleotides, the CDR3 is TGCGCCAGCAGCTTCCACCGGGACAGGGTTAGTTCACCCCTCCACTTT. Translated: CASSFHRDRVSSPLHF.

The rearrangement links TRBV10-3 to TRBJ1-3; TRBD1 matches 11 bases. Trimming took 8 bases from V and 4 from J; bases not matched to a gene: 4. CDR3 length: 14 amino acids. Germline V gene lookup returns CDR1 ENHRY and CDR2 SYGVKD. The CDR3 sequence: CAIGDRGGGNTIYF. The CDR3 DNA is TGTGCCATCGGGGACAGGGGGGGAGGAAACACCATATATTTT.

The chain recombines TRBV9 with TRBJ1-1, with D possibly TRBD1 on 6 matching bases. This CDR3 is 14 amino acids long. The V gene's germline CDR1 is SGDLS and CDR2 YYNGEE. The V end lost 4 bases, the J end lost 7 bases, and 17 bases lay between the germline ends. This CDR3 is CASSPQDRIIEAFF. The CDR3 nucleotides are TGTGCCAGCAGCCCCCAAGACAGGATTATTGAAGCTTTCTTT.

The chain carries TRBV6-5 and TRBJ2-2, with 9 bases that match TRBD2. With V trimmed by 7 bases and J by 6 bases, 6 bases remained unmatched. CDR3 size: 14 residues. Germline CDR1 is MNHEY and CDR2 is SVGAGI. In DNA form, the CDR3 reads TGTGCCAGCAATCGCGGGAGGGCCTCCGGGGAGCTGTTTTTT. Its protein is CASNRGRASGELFF.

J is TRBJ1-6 and V is TRBV9, with TRBD1 as a possible D gene (6 bases). Germline V gives CDR1 SGDLS, CDR2 YYNGEE. The CDR3 has 15 residues. The ends were cut back, 4 bases at V and 8 bases at J, with 16 bases in the middle. This chain's CDR3 is CASSPGSQGDSPLHF. The CDR3 bases are TGTGCCAGCAGCCCAGGTTCACAGGGCGATTCACCCCTCCACTTT.